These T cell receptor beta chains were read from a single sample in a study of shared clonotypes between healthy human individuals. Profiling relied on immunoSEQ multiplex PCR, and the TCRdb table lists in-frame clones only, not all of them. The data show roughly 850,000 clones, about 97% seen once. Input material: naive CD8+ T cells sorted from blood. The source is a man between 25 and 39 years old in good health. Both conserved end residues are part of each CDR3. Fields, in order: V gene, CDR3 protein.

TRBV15 CATSGLAGADEQFF
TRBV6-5 CASSYNSYNEQFF
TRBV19 CASSIGVINTGELFF
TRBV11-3 CASSRSESRQSRANVLTF
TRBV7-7 CASSPGTSAYNEQFF
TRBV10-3 CAISESIGAGVSSGANVLTF
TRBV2 CASSYLTGISYEQYF
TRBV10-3 CAISESFSTGELFF
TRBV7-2 CASSLLAGSRPYNEQFF
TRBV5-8 CASGQGRAYATNEKLFF
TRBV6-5 CASRGLAGYTDTQYF
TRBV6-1 CASSEVGRATNEQFF
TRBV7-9 CASSIAGGSYNEQFF
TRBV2 CASKVWGMGNQPQHF
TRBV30 CAWSGQREGYNEQFF
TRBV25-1 CASSERGGAGMVTDTQYF
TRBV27 CASSLMINQPQHF
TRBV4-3 CASSQVLGGVNEQFF
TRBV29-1 CSVSGGNTIYF
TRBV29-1 CSALPGLAHNEQFF
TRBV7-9 CASSLVGPGQGAVNEQYF
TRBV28 CASSLGTEAFF
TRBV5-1 CASSSPGQGRYEQFF
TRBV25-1 CASTSGLADPYNEQFF
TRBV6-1 CASSGGVPEAFF
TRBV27 CASSFQSDNYGYTF
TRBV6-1 CASRADGGTEAFF
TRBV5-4 CASSQTSGTSTDTQYF
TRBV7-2 CASSAGTSGGDEQFF
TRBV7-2 CASSSFVGQPQHF
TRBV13 CASSKNGYEQYF
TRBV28 CASSLELAGFNEQFF
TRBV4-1 CASSPSVGPKYQYF
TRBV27 CASSLAGGPYEQYF
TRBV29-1 CSVLEPRDRGYEQYF
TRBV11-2 CASSLRQDGAGELFF
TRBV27 CASSHGTVNTEAFF
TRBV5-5 CASSLGPVIFKGGEQFF
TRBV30 CAWSVRGSDTQYF
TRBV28 CASTSTARGREGPYEQYF
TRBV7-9 CASRDRSYEQYF
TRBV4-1 CASSQEIGAGRETQYF
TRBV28 CASSLDSSYEQYF
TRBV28 CASSAGTAYEQYF
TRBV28 CASSPGTSRRQETQYF
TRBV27 CASSLMGADTEAFF
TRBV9 CASSSHGFYGYTF